A selection of T cell receptor beta chains follows, all from one sample in a study of blood T cells in healthy people across ages. TCRdb re-analysed the 5' RACE reads in MiXCR, keeping a single row per CDR3 protein. The data hold roughly 1,500,000 distinct CDR3 sequences, with roughly 32% observed a single time. Sample: blood. These receptors all come from a woman under 40 in good health. The CDR3 runs from the conserved cysteine through the conserved F or W. D genes are given only for firm matches. Clone size is stated in some rows and not others, as once, few, many or a class when expanded.

D gene,J gene,clone size,V gene,CDR3 DNA,CDR3 protein
-,TRBJ2-1,few,TRBV10-3,TGTGCCATCAGTGAACGAGATGAGCAGTTCTTC,CAISERDEQFF
-,TRBJ2-7,many,TRBV7-9,TGTGCCAGCAGCTTAGACAGGGCCTCCTACGAGCAGTACTTC,CASSLDRASYEQYF
TRBD2,TRBJ2-1,few,TRBV7-2,TGTGCCAGCAGCCAAAGCGGGAGGCAACACAATGAGCAGTTCTTC,CASSQSGRQHNEQFF
-,TRBJ2-3,few,TRBV3-1,TGTGCCAGCAGCCAAGCCGGAGCTACTGTCACAGATACGCAGTATTTT,CASSQAGATVTDTQYF
TRBD1,TRBJ1-4,-,TRBV12-3/TRBV12-4,TGTGCCAGCAGCCTAGGGACAGGGGGCTCAACTAATGAAAAACTGTTTTTT,CASSLGTGGSTNEKLFF
-,TRBJ1-4,-,TRBV4-2,TGTGCCAGCAGCCAAGGTGGGACACTTAATGAAAAACTGTTTTTT,CASSQGGTLNEKLFF
-,TRBJ1-1,few,TRBV7-9,TGTGCCAGCAGCTCAGGCCTCCGGGCGAACACTGAAGCTTTCTTT,CASSSGLRANTEAFF
-,TRBJ2-4,many,TRBV29-1,TGCAGCGTAAAAGCCAAAAACATTCAGTACTTC,CSVKAKNIQYF
-,TRBJ1-2,-,TRBV5-1,TGCGCCAGCAGCTTGAATCCAGGGGCCTATGGCTACACCTTC,CASSLNPGAYGYTF
TRBD1,TRBJ1-2,-,TRBV20-1,TGCAGTGCTCAAATCAGGGGGCGGTATGGCTACACCTTC,CSAQIRGRYGYTF
TRBD1,TRBJ2-7,few,TRBV5-1,TGCGCCAGCAGCACGGTACCCGGGACAGATTACGAGCAGTACTTC,CASSTVPGTDYEQYF
TRBD2,TRBJ2-7,once,TRBV6-1,TGTGCCAGCAGTGTAACTAGCGGGCCCGCGAACGAGCAGTACTTC,CASSVTSGPANEQYF
TRBD1,TRBJ2-3,-,TRBV5-1,TGCGCCAGCAGCTTGGTTGGACAGGGCTACACAGATACGCAGTATTTT,CASSLVGQGYTDTQYF
TRBD1,TRBJ1-2,-,TRBV7-3,TGTGCCAGCAGCCCGGGGACAGGGCGCGATGGCTACACCTTC,CASSPGTGRDGYTF
TRBD1,TRBJ2-7,few,TRBV9,TGTGCCAGCAGCGGGACAGGGATCCACGAGCAGTACTTC,CASSGTGIHEQYF
-,TRBJ2-3,many,TRBV7-9,TGTGCCAGCAGCACCCTACAAGGAAGGGCAATAGATACGCAGTATTTT,CASSTLQGRAIDTQYF